The rows below give T cell receptor beta chains drawn from one sample of a study of neurological immune-mediated disorders. MiXCR, run by TCRdb on the 5' RACE reads, gives a single entry per CDR3 protein. The sample holds around 20,000 distinct CDR3 sequences; roughly 10% are singletons and the top ten take less than 25%. Sequencing was carried out using PBMCs. The origin of the receptors is a woman aged 55-70 years with HTLV-1-associated myelopathy (HAM/TSP). Each CDR3 is given with its conserved first and last residue. The D gene is left open where the match is weak. Clone size is shown for a subset of rows, as once, few, many or a class of expanded clone.

clone size: many
D gene: NA
V gene: TRBV27
J gene: TRBJ1-1
CDR3 DNA: TGTGCCAGCAGTTTATTTTTTAGAAGTGGGACTGAAGCTTTCTTT
CDR3 protein: CASSLFFRSGTEAFF

clone size: many
D gene: NA
V gene: TRBV20-1
J gene: TRBJ1-1
CDR3 DNA: TGCAGTGCTAGTCAGACACGGAACACTGAAGCTTTCTTT
CDR3 protein: CSASQTRNTEAFF

clone size: many
D gene: NA
V gene: TRBV9
J gene: TRBJ2-3
CDR3 DNA: TGTGCCAGCAGCGTAGGGTGGGGGCAGAGCACAGATACGCAGTATTTT
CDR3 protein: CASSVGWGQSTDTQYF

clone size: many
D gene: NA
V gene: TRBV18
J gene: TRBJ1-1
CDR3 DNA: TGTGCCAGCTCACCCACACAGAACACTGAAGCTTTCTTT
CDR3 protein: CASSPTQNTEAFF

clone size: many
D gene: NA
V gene: TRBV5-1
J gene: TRBJ2-7
CDR3 DNA: TGCGCCAGCAGCTTGAGGAAATCCTACGAGCAGTACTTC
CDR3 protein: CASSLRKSYEQYF

clone size: many
D gene: NA
V gene: TRBV7-4
J gene: TRBJ2-7
CDR3 DNA: TGTGCCAGCAGCTTATATGTCGGGTCGGGCGAGCAGTACTTC
CDR3 protein: CASSLYVGSGEQYF

clone size: many
D gene: TRBD2
V gene: TRBV7-2
J gene: TRBJ2-2
CDR3 DNA: TGTGCCAGCAGCTTAACCCCCCTAGTCGGGGGGGCCAGCACCGGGGAGCTGTTTTTT
CDR3 protein: CASSLTPLVGGASTGELFF

clone size: many
D gene: NA
V gene: TRBV29-1
J gene: TRBJ1-5
CDR3 DNA: TGCAGCGTTGGAGGGGACGGAGGAGATCAGCCCCAGCATTTT
CDR3 protein: CSVGGDGGDQPQHF

clone size: many
D gene: TRBD2
V gene: TRBV20-1
J gene: TRBJ2-1
CDR3 DNA: TGCAGTGGGCTAGCGGGGGGCTACAATGAGCAGTTCTTC
CDR3 protein: CSGLAGGYNEQFF

clone size: many
D gene: TRBD2
V gene: TRBV9
J gene: TRBJ2-2
CDR3 DNA: TGTGCCAGCAGGTCCCGCCGGGGGGGCGCTACCGGGGAGCTGTTTTTT
CDR3 protein: CASRSRRGGATGELFF

clone size: many
D gene: NA
V gene: TRBV29-1
J gene: TRBJ1-1
CDR3 DNA: TGCAGCGTTGAAGTTGGAGGTATGAACACTGAAGCTTTCTTT
CDR3 protein: CSVEVGGMNTEAFF

clone size: many
D gene: TRBD1
V gene: TRBV12-3/TRBV12-4
J gene: TRBJ2-3
CDR3 DNA: TGTGCCAGCAGTTTGGAACAGGGACAGTCAGATACGCAGTATTTT
CDR3 protein: CASSLEQGQSDTQYF

clone size: NA
D gene: NA
V gene: TRBV2
J gene: TRBJ1-6
CDR3 DNA: TGTGCCAGCAGTGAGGACAGCCTGGCACCCATCCACTTT
CDR3 protein: CASSEDSLAPIHF

clone size: many
D gene: NA
V gene: TRBV20-1
J gene: TRBJ2-1
CDR3 DNA: TGCAGTGCTAGAGATTTCTCGAGGGGCTCCTACAATGAGCAGTTCTTC
CDR3 protein: CSARDFSRGSYNEQFF

clone size: many
D gene: NA
V gene: TRBV20-1
J gene: TRBJ2-3
CDR3 DNA: TGCAGTGCTAGGGGCGAGGGGGGGGCAGATACGCAGTATTTT
CDR3 protein: CSARGEGGADTQYF

clone size: many
D gene: TRBD1
V gene: TRBV4-1
J gene: TRBJ1-5
CDR3 DNA: TGCGCCAGCAGCCTAACAGGGGGCTCGGGTCAGCCCCAGCATTTT
CDR3 protein: CASSLTGGSGQPQHF

clone size: many
D gene: TRBD1
V gene: TRBV10-3
J gene: TRBJ1-2
CDR3 DNA: TGTGCCGCCAGGGGGGGAACGGGGGGCTACACCTTC
CDR3 protein: CAARGGTGGYTF

clone size: few
D gene: NA
V gene: TRBV30
J gene: TRBJ1-4
CDR3 DNA: TGTGCCTGGAGTCTCCAGAACAGAGGGCTGTTTTTT
CDR3 protein: CAWSLQNRGLFF

clone size: many
D gene: TRBD2
V gene: TRBV20-1
J gene: TRBJ2-5
CDR3 DNA: TGCAGTGCCAAACCCAGGACTAGCGTATACCAAGAGACCCAGTACTTC
CDR3 protein: CSAKPRTSVYQETQYF

clone size: many
D gene: NA
V gene: TRBV12-3/TRBV12-4
J gene: TRBJ2-7
CDR3 DNA: TGTGCCAGCCGAGGCATAACTGGAGAGGGGGGCTACGAGCAGTACTTC
CDR3 protein: CASRGITGEGGYEQYF

clone size: NA
D gene: NA
V gene: TRBV20-1
J gene: TRBJ2-7
CDR3 DNA: TGCAGTGCTAGAGATGAGGGGCCTAAGGCCAACGAGCAGTACTTC
CDR3 protein: CSARDEGPKANEQYF

clone size: NA
D gene: NA
V gene: TRBV20-1
J gene: TRBJ2-3
CDR3 DNA: TGCAGTGCTAGAGGACTACCTCCGGGACCTGACGATACGCAGTATTTT
CDR3 protein: CSARGLPPGPDDTQYF

clone size: medium-sized
D gene: NA
V gene: TRBV20-1
J gene: TRBJ2-3
CDR3 DNA: TGCAGTGCTAGAGAGGGGGGTGGTGGGGAACAGCGCACAGATACGCAGTATTTT
CDR3 protein: CSAREGGGGEQRTDTQYF

clone size: many
D gene: TRBD2
V gene: TRBV6-5
J gene: TRBJ2-1
CDR3 DNA: TGTGCCAGCAGTTACGAGACTAGCGGGAAAAGCTCCTACAATGAGCAGTTCTTC
CDR3 protein: CASSYETSGKSSYNEQFF

clone size: many
D gene: NA
V gene: TRBV5-5
J gene: TRBJ1-6
CDR3 DNA: TGTGCCAGCAGCGATCCGGGAAGCTCCTATAATTCACCCCTCCACTTT
CDR3 protein: CASSDPGSSYNSPLHF

clone size: many
D gene: TRBD1
V gene: TRBV20-1
J gene: TRBJ1-3
CDR3 DNA: TGCAGTGCTAGACAGGGGGGGAGCGGTGGGACCATATATTTT
CDR3 protein: CSARQGGSGGTIYF

clone size: once
D gene: NA
V gene: TRBV12-3/TRBV12-4
J gene: TRBJ2-3
CDR3 DNA: TGTGCCAGCAGGGGGGGACTCCCTCATAATACGCAGTATTTT
CDR3 protein: CASRGGLPHNTQYF

clone size: many
D gene: TRBD2
V gene: TRBV7-9
J gene: TRBJ2-3
CDR3 DNA: TGTGCCAGCAGCCAGACTACGGGACTACAAACAGATACGCAGTATTTT
CDR3 protein: CASSQTTGLQTDTQYF

clone size: NA
D gene: NA
V gene: TRBV27
J gene: TRBJ1-2
CDR3 DNA: TGTGCCAGCAGGCCCGGGACCGATGGCTATGGCTACACCTTC
CDR3 protein: CASRPGTDGYGYTF

clone size: few
D gene: TRBD2
V gene: TRBV20-1
J gene: TRBJ2-3
CDR3 DNA: TGCAGTGCTAGTTTGCTAGCGGGGGGCCCTTTCACAGATACGCAGTATTTT
CDR3 protein: CSASLLAGGPFTDTQYF

clone size: many
D gene: TRBD1
V gene: TRBV2
J gene: TRBJ1-1
CDR3 DNA: TGTGCCATCTTCACAGGGGGTAACACTGAAGCTTTCTTT
CDR3 protein: CAIFTGGNTEAFF

clone size: many
D gene: NA
V gene: TRBV5-1
J gene: TRBJ2-3
CDR3 DNA: TGCGCCAGCAGCTTGGCCGGTTCAGTGGGGGGCCTCACAGATACGCAGTATTTT
CDR3 protein: CASSLAGSVGGLTDTQYF

clone size: many
D gene: NA
V gene: TRBV6-2/TRBV6-3
J gene: TRBJ1-3
CDR3 DNA: TGTGCCAGCAGTTACCTCCCGGACGGTTACACCATATATTTT
CDR3 protein: CASSYLPDGYTIYF

clone size: NA
D gene: NA
V gene: TRBV15
J gene: TRBJ2-6
CDR3 DNA: TGTGCCACCAGCAGTCCCCAGGGACCTGGGGCCAACGTCCTGACTTTC
CDR3 protein: CATSSPQGPGANVLTF

clone size: medium-sized
D gene: TRBD1
V gene: TRBV20-1
J gene: TRBJ1-4
CDR3 DNA: TGCAGTGCTAGACAGACAGGGGATGCAACTAATGAAAAACTGTTTTTT
CDR3 protein: CSARQTGDATNEKLFF

clone size: many
D gene: TRBD1
V gene: TRBV12-3/TRBV12-4
J gene: TRBJ1-1
CDR3 DNA: TGTGCCAGCAGACAAACAGGGGGTGACACTGAAGCTTTCTTT
CDR3 protein: CASRQTGGDTEAFF

clone size: medium-sized
D gene: NA
V gene: TRBV20-1
J gene: TRBJ2-7
CDR3 DNA: TGCAGTGCTAGCCAGGGTTTTGGGTACGAGCAGTACTTC
CDR3 protein: CSASQGFGYEQYF